This is a list of T cell receptor beta chains from one sample in a study of T cells in Graves' hyperthyroidism and ophthalmopathy. TCRdb reanalysed the multiplex PCR reads using MiXCR and keeps one entry per CDR3 protein. The sample records about 520,000 distinct CDR3 sequences, around a quarter being singletons. Sequencing was done on a sample of blood. These receptor sequences come from a woman aged 25-40 years with Graves' ophthalmopathy. CDR3s include the opening cysteine and the closing phenylalanine or tryptophan. D genes are given only for firm matches. Only some rows state a clone size, as once, few, many or a class for expanded clones.

j_call d_call clone_size v_call cdr3_aa cdr3_nt
TRBJ2-7 TRBD1 . TRBV6-9 CASSPETGEGYEQYF TGTGCCAGCAGTCCCGAAACAGGGGAAGGTTACGAGCAGTACTTC
TRBJ1-1 . many TRBV30 CAWSPRRLNTEAFF TGTGCCTGGAGTCCGAGACGGCTGAACACTGAAGCTTTCTTT
TRBJ1-1 . . TRBV7-3 CASSPTRTQGDTEAFF TGTGCCAGCAGCCCCACTCGGACCCAAGGGGACACTGAAGCTTTCTTT
TRBJ2-7 TRBD1 . TRBV6-2/TRBV6-3 CASSKEQGGFYEQYF TGTGCCAGCAGTAAAGAACAGGGGGGATTCTACGAGCAGTACTTC
TRBJ1-2 . many TRBV27 CASSLSGDYGYTF TGTGCCAGCAGCTTATCGGGGGACTATGGCTACACCTTC
TRBJ1-1 . many TRBV11-2 CASSVTGFNTEAFF TGTGCCAGCAGCGTGACAGGCTTCAACACTGAAGCTTTCTTT
TRBJ1-1 . many TRBV20-1 CSARRGEDTEAFF TGCAGTGCTAGGAGGGGGGAGGACACTGAAGCTTTCTTT
TRBJ1-5 TRBD1 . TRBV15 CATSPGGRQPQHF TGTGCCACCAGCCCAGGGGGAAGGCAGCCCCAGCATTTT
TRBJ1-2 TRBD1 . TRBV7-3 CASSLDRAGYTF TGTGCCAGCAGTCTTGACAGGGCTGGCTACACCTTC
TRBJ1-5 . many TRBV6-2/TRBV6-3 CASSYDQSKGGDASNNQPQHF TGTGCCAGCAGTTACGACCAGAGCAAAGGGGGAGACGCTTCTAACAATCAGCCCCAGCATTTT
TRBJ2-6 . . TRBV6-1 CASSGQASGANVLTF TGTGCCAGCAGTGGACAAGCCTCTGGGGCCAACGTCCTGACTTTC
TRBJ1-2 . . TRBV6-1 CASSEAHGYTF TGTGCCAGCAGTGAAGCTCATGGCTACACCTTC
TRBJ1-6 TRBD1 many TRBV27 CASSMTGDNSPLHF TGTGCCAGCAGCATGACAGGGGATAATTCACCCCTCCACTTT
TRBJ2-5 . many TRBV20-1 CSANEGWKTQYF TGCAGTGCTAACGAAGGGTGGAAGACCCAGTACTTC
TRBJ2-5 . few TRBV7-9 CASSSTRQDGGQYF TGTGCCAGCAGCTCAACTAGGCAGGACGGTGGCCAGTACTTC
TRBJ1-2 TRBD1 many TRBV20-1 CSARDLDRGLEGYTF TGCAGTGCTAGAGATTTAGACAGGGGGCTTGAAGGCTACACCTTC
TRBJ2-5 . many TRBV11-2 CASSLQGYQYF TGTGCCAGCAGCTTACAGGGGTACCAGTACTTC
TRBJ1-2 . many TRBV5-6 CASSRDRRDYGYTF TGTGCCAGCAGTCGAGACAGGCGGGACTATGGCTACACCTTC
TRBJ1-1 . . TRBV28 CASSLGPGADAFF TGTGCCAGCAGCCTGGGCCCAGGGGCTGATGCTTTCTTT
TRBJ1-5 . . TRBV12-3/TRBV12-4 CASSPTGQGQPQHF TGTGCCAGCAGCCCTACAGGGCAGGGCCAGCCCCAGCATTTT
TRBJ2-7 . many TRBV7-6 CASSLLDMDEQYF TGTGCCAGCAGCTTATTGGATATGGACGAGCAGTACTTC
TRBJ2-7 . few TRBV2 CASSEGQALYEQYF TGTGCCAGCAGTGAAGGCCAGGCCCTCTACGAGCAGTACTTC
TRBJ1-1 . few TRBV7-2 CASSFPDRSNEAFF TGTGCCAGCAGCTTCCCCGACAGGAGTAATGAAGCTTTCTTT
TRBJ1-3 . few TRBV10-3 CAISPFSLEGSGNTIYF TGTGCCATCAGTCCATTTTCCTTGGAAGGCTCTGGAAACACCATATATTTT
TRBJ2-5 . many TRBV3-1 CASSRLETQYF TGTGCCAGCAGCCGCCTGGAGACCCAGTACTTC
TRBJ1-5 . many TRBV30 CAWSVWGYNQPQHF TGTGCCTGGAGTGTTTGGGGATACAATCAGCCCCAGCATTTT
TRBJ2-5 TRBD1 . TRBV6-2/TRBV6-3 CASTHSGQGERETQYF TGTGCCAGCACCCATTCCGGACAGGGAGAGCGAGAGACCCAGTACTTC
TRBJ1-2 . many TRBV6-2/TRBV6-3 CASRKFANYGYTF TGTGCCAGCAGAAAATTCGCAAACTATGGCTACACCTTC
TRBJ1-2 . many TRBV20-1 CSASPPSGALVDGYTF TGCAGTGCTAGTCCTCCCTCGGGGGCCCTAGTAGATGGCTACACCTTC
TRBJ2-2 TRBD2 . TRBV6-1 CASSELIAGGGELFF TGTGCCAGCAGTGAACTGATAGCGGGAGGCGGGGAGTTGTTTTTT
TRBJ2-7 . many TRBV7-2 CASSLGFTYEQYF TGTGCCAGCAGCTTGGGCTTTACCTACGAGCAGTACTTC
TRBJ2-6 . . TRBV7-1 CASSSERAGANVLTF TGTGCCAGCAGCTCAGAGAGGGCTGGGGCCAACGTCCTGACTTTC
TRBJ2-7 TRBD2 . TRBV27 CASSLSVGGSSYEQYF TGTGCCAGCAGTTTATCAGTCGGGGGGAGCTCCTACGAGCAGTACTTC
TRBJ2-7 TRBD1 few TRBV2 CASRSDRGVYEQYF TGTGCCAGCAGGTCGGACAGGGGGGTATACGAGCAGTACTTC
TRBJ1-5 . . TRBV6-1 CASSEAGGYQPQHF TGTGCCAGCAGTGAAGCGGGGGGTTATCAGCCCCAGCATTTT
TRBJ2-2 . few TRBV29-1 CSVEGNTGELFF TGCAGCGTTGAAGGGAACACCGGGGAGCTGTTTTTT
TRBJ1-5 . many TRBV10-2 CASSGGNQPQHF TGCGCCAGCAGTGGAGGTAATCAGCCCCAGCATTTT
TRBJ1-5 . few TRBV20-1 CSAIGGGQPQHF TGCAGTGCCATCGGTGGCGGGCAGCCCCAGCATTTT
TRBJ2-7 . . TRBV28 CASSWAAGPTYEQYF TGTGCCAGCAGTTGGGCGGCAGGGCCTACTTACGAGCAGTACTTC
TRBJ1-1 . many TRBV3-1 CASSQPPTDRNTEAFF TGTGCCAGCAGCCAACCCCCGACAGACCGGAACACTGAAGCTTTCTTT
TRBJ2-7 . many TRBV7-2 CASSQGVVEQYF TGTGCCAGCAGCCAAGGGGTGGTCGAGCAGTACTTC
TRBJ1-3 . few TRBV6-5 CASSYSGTGNTIYF TGTGCCAGCAGTTACTCAGGGACTGGAAACACCATATATTTT